This is a list of T cell receptor beta chains from one sample in a study of T cells in localized non-small cell lung cancer. Method: immunoSEQ multiplex PCR; TCRdb's copy keeps in-frame clones and lacks some. The data hold some 41,000 clones, with 75% to 85% observed a single time. Sequencing used PBMCs, obtained before any cancer treatment. The receptor set was obtained from a man aged 35 to 69 with stage II lung adenocarcinoma. Each CDR3 is given with its conserved first and last residue. D genes are given only for firm matches.

TRBV6-1	NA	CASSENRAGAGELFF
TRBV29-1	TRBD2	CSVEDWGLAGGSTDTQYF
TRBV28	NA	CASGGSTGREAFF
TRBV11-3	NA	CASSSSEGAGDEQFF
TRBV30	NA	CASLRAGSPLHF
TRBV7-9	NA	CASSADADTQYF
TRBV19	NA	CASIVRSDSNQPQHF
TRBV7-8	NA	CASSLTFRGEKLFF
TRBV27	NA	CASSSDQGIYNEQFF
TRBV7-2	TRBD2	CASSRGTSGMGDTQYF
TRBV10-3	NA	CAIKDQWNTEAFF
TRBV9	NA	CASSAGQPLSYEQYF
TRBV6-1	NA	CASSAARGGNQPQHF
TRBV6-1	NA	CASKLQGGNEQFF
TRBV7-9	TRBD1	CASSSGTASYEQYF
TRBV2	NA	CASSVKNTGELFF
TRBV9	NA	CASSPSQIVTNYGYTF
TRBV7-9	TRBD1	CASSFRDRGRVTNEKLFF
TRBV4-1	TRBD2	CASRSGNEQFF
TRBV6-6	NA	CASKWTVSGNTIYF
TRBV19	TRBD1	CASSPGDSLVAFF
TRBV5-1	NA	CASSAWRADTQYF
TRBV5-5	NA	CASSAGGPADTQYF
TRBV2	NA	CASIREQNQPQHF
TRBV28	TRBD2	CASTGSGRWSYEQYF
TRBV7-9	NA	CASSPRLVGNEQFF
TRBV28	NA	CASSFGFGRNQPQHF
TRBV7-3	TRBD2	CASSLGWAGAGELFF
TRBV5-1	NA	CASRRELSGNTIYF
TRBV9	NA	CASSVASVGSSYNEQFF
TRBV2	NA	CASRADSYEQYF
TRBV9	TRBD1	CASSLRDRGDTQYF
TRBV5-6	NA	CASSFLNTEAFF
TRBV7-2	TRBD1	CASRGTANTGELFF